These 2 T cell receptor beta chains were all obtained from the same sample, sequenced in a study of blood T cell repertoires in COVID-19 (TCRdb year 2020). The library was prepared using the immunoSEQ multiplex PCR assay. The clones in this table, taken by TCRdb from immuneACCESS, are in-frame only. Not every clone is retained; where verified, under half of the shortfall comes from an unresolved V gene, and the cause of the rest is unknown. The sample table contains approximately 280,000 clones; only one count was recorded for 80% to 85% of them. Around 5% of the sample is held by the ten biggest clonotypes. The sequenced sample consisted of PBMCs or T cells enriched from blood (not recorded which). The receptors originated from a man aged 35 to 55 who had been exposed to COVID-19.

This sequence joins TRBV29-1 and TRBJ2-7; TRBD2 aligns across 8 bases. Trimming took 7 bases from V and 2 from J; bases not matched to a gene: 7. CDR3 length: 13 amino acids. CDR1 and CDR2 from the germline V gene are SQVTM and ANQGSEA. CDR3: CSAKSGGTYEQYF. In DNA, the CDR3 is TGCAGCGCCAAAAGCGGGGGAACCTACGAGCAGTACTTC.

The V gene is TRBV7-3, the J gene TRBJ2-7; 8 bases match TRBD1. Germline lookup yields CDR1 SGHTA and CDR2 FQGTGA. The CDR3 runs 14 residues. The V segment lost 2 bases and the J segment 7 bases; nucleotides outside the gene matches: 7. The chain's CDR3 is CASSLQGQGGEQYF. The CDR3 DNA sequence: TGTGCCAGCAGCTTACAAGGACAGGGAGGTGAGCAGTACTTC. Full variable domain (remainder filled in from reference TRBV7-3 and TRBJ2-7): GAGVSQTPSNKVTEKGKYVELRCDPISGHTALYWYRQSLGQGPEFLIYFQGTGAADDSGLPNDRFFAVRPEGSVSTLKIQRTERGDSAVYLCASSLQGQGGEQYFGPGTRLTVT.